The 9 T cell receptor beta chains reported below all come from one sample, sequenced in a study of technical replicates of blood from several donors. Clones were read by immunoSEQ multiplex PCR, and TCRdb kept only the in-frame ones, dropping some. This table has some 81,000 clones, more than 85% appearing once. The material sequenced was T cells isolated from PBMCs. These receptors originate from a human donor in good health.

The count of this clone is one. The V and J genes are TRBV11-3 and TRBJ2-2; the match to TRBD2 covers 9 bases. V lost 4 bases and J lost 4; bases outside the gene matches: 7. The V gene's germline CDR1 is SGHNT and CDR2 YENEEA. This CDR3 is 16 amino acids long. CDR3 amino acids: CASSSGTSSATGELFF. CDR3 nucleotides: TGTGCCAGCAGCTCCGGGACTAGCAGCGCCACCGGGGAGCTGTTTTTT.

V is TRBV5-4 and J is TRBJ1-2; D ambiguous. Germline V CDR1 and CDR2: SGHNT, YYREEE (reference sequence). The V end lost 0 bases, the J end lost 0 bases, and 15 bases lay between the germline ends. This CDR3 comprises 17 residues. This chain's CDR3 is CASSLGRKQYPNYGYTF. The CDR3 nucleotides read TGTGCCAGCAGCTTGGGGAGGAAGCAATACCCTAACTATGGCTACACCTTC.

This clone has just one count. This chain connects TRBV9 to TRBJ2-7, with 7 bases that match TRBD2. The V gene end was trimmed by 4 bases and the J gene end by 4 bases; junction bases not matched to a gene: 8. Germline V CDR1 and CDR2: SGDLS, YYNGEE. This CDR3 spans 14 amino acids. In DNA, the CDR3 is TGTGCCAGCAGCCCCATGATCGGGGGGTACGAGCAGTACTTC. It translates to CASSPMIGGYEQYF.

V gene TRBV7-9 combines with J gene TRBJ2-7; 12 bases align to TRBD1. Germline V gene lookup returns CDR1 SEHNR and CDR2 FQNEAQ (reference sequence). The CDR3 runs to 15 residues. The V and J ends lost 4 bases and 2 bases, in that order; junction bases with no gene match: 3. The CDR3 protein is CASSYGTGGTYEQYF. The CDR3 nucleotides are TGTGCCAGCAGCTACGGGACAGGGGGCACCTACGAGCAGTACTTC.

This chain connects TRBV5-4 to TRBJ2-7, with D tentatively TRBD1 (6 bases). The CDR3 sequence is 14 residues long. The V end lost 0 bases, the J end lost 4 bases, and 11 bases lay between the germline ends. Germline V lookup: CDR1 SGHNT, CDR2 YYREEE (reference sequence). The chain's CDR3 is CASSLDTGFYEQYF. CDR3 in DNA: TGTGCCAGCAGCTTGGACACAGGGTTTTACGAGCAGTACTTC.

The chain recombines TRBV27 with TRBJ1-1; D is unresolved. V lost 9 bases and J lost 0, with 5 bases in between. The CDR3 has 11 residues. Germline V gives CDR1 MNHEY, CDR2 SMNVEV (reference sequence). The CDR3 is CASYMNTEAFF. CDR3 coding DNA: TGTGCCAGTTATATGAACACTGAAGCTTTCTTT.

The chain carries TRBV5-6 and TRBJ1-1; tentatively, D is TRBD1 (5 bases). The germline V and J ends were trimmed by 1 base and 6 bases, with 7 bases remaining between them. Germline lookup yields CDR1 SGHDT and CDR2 YYEEEE. CDR3 length equals 12 residues. The CDR3 spells CASSLRGAEAFF. For the CDR3, the DNA is TGTGCCAGCAGCTTGCGGGGGGCTGAAGCTTTCTTT.

CDR3 sequence reads: CASIPDRANEQFF. CDR3 sequence (DNA): TGTGCCAGCATACCGGACAGGGCGAATGAGCAGTTCTTC. This rearrangement joins TRBV6-1 to TRBJ2-1; TRBD1 agrees at 8 bases. V lost 7 bases, J lost 7 bases, and 6 bases stayed unmatched. This CDR3 comprises 13 residues. Germline V gene lookup returns CDR1 MNHNS and CDR2 SASEGT.

The rearrangement links TRBV15 to TRBJ1-1; D unresolved. Per the germline V gene, CDR1 is LNHNV and CDR2 is YYDKDF (reference sequence). The CDR3 length is 15 residues. V lost 2 bases, J lost 0 bases, and 10 bases lay in between. The CDR3 is CATSRMEGMNTEAFF. The CDR3 nucleotides are TGTGCCACCAGCAGAATGGAGGGCATGAACACTGAAGCTTTCTTT.